The rows below give T cell receptor beta chains drawn from one sample of a study of radiation and T cells in renal cell carcinoma. Sequencing used immunoSEQ multiplex PCR; TCRdb keeps in-frame clones, though not all of them. This sample has around 100,000 clones, with roughly 84% found just once. This material consisted of blood, taken from a patient whose treatment included radiotherapy and nephrectomy. All receptors come from a man in his 60s with renal cell carcinoma. CDR3s include the opening cysteine and the closing phenylalanine or tryptophan. A D gene is named only where the DNA matches it firmly. Size is omitted from some rows. Given values are once, few, many or a class for expanded clones.

>.|TRBV2|TRBJ2-1|.
TGTGCCAGCAGTGGGGAAAACTACAATGAGCAGTTCTTC
CASSGENYNEQFF
>.|TRBV29-1|TRBJ2-5|.
TGCAGCGTCGGTAAAGAGACCCAGTACTTC
CSVGKETQYF
>once|TRBV27|TRBJ2-2|TRBD2
TGTGCCAGCAGTCAAGGACTAGCGGGAGTTAACACCGGGGAGCTGTTTTTT
CASSQGLAGVNTGELFF
>.|TRBV19|TRBJ2-4|.
TGTGCCAGTAGTATCCCCGGGGAGGCCAAAAACATTCAGTACTTC
CASSIPGEAKNIQYF
>.|TRBV4-1|TRBJ2-3|.
TGCGCCAGCAGCCAAGATTATCGATTTCAAGATGATACGCAGTATTTT
CASSQDYRFQDDTQYF
>.|TRBV28|TRBJ1-3|.
TGTGCCAGCAGTCCCCCGGGCACCAGCTCTGGAAACACCATATATTTT
CASSPPGTSSGNTIYF
>.|TRBV2|TRBJ2-3|.
TGTGCCAGCAGTCGACTAGCCCTGAGGGGGCCAGATACGCAGTATTTT
CASSRLALRGPDTQYF
>.|TRBV19|TRBJ2-7|.
TGTGCCAGTAGTAGAGTACAGGGAACGGTACCCTACGAGCAGTACTTC
CASSRVQGTVPYEQYF
>.|TRBV19|TRBJ1-2|.
TGTGCCAGTAGGAAGGGCGTCGGGAACTATGGCTACACCTTC
CASRKGVGNYGYTF
>.|TRBV4-2|TRBJ2-1|TRBD2
TGTGCCAGCAGCCAAGAACCGACTAGCCTATGGAATGAGCAGTTCTTC
CASSQEPTSLWNEQFF
>.|TRBV5-1|TRBJ2-3|TRBD2
TGCGCCAGCAGCTTGTCTAGCGGGACGATTACAGATACGCAGTATTTT
CASSLSSGTITDTQYF
>.|TRBV5-1|TRBJ2-3|TRBD2
TGCGCCAGCAGGGAGGGACTAGCGGCCACAGATACGCAGTATTTT
CASREGLAATDTQYF
>.|TRBV14|TRBJ2-5|TRBD1
TGTGCCAGCAGCCAAGATTTGAGGGGGCACGAGACCCAGTACTTC
CASSQDLRGHETQYF
>.|TRBV5-1|TRBJ2-3|.
TGCGCCAGCAGCTTGGACGGCACGAGCACAGATACGCAGTATTTT
CASSLDGTSTDTQYF
>.|TRBV27|TRBJ2-7|.
TGTGCCAGCAGCCCCCTCGGGACCACCTACGAGCAGTACTTC
CASSPLGTTYEQYF
>.|TRBV18|TRBJ2-7|TRBD1
TGTGCCAGCTCACAATTCCTCGGACAGGGGAGGGTGTACGAGCAGTACTTC
CASSQFLGQGRVYEQYF